The 13 T cell receptor beta chains below all came from one sample that was sequenced in a study of early T cells in non-severe SARS-CoV-2 infection. TCRdb reprocessed the 5' RACE reads via MiXCR and lists one record per CDR3 protein. The sample has around 80,000 distinct CDR3 sequences; 12% are singletons. The material sequenced was whole blood. Receptor source: an adult who was a healthcare worker with PCR-confirmed SARS-CoV-2 infection or an uninfected control (not recorded which).

This clonotype occurred a few times. J is TRBJ2-3 and V is TRBV20-1; the match to TRBD1 covers 7 bases. V gave up 5 bases and J gave up 3 bases; unmatched junction bases: 2. Germline CDR1 is DFQATT and CDR2 is SNEGSKA (reference sequence). The CDR3 totals 12 residues. This CDR3 reads CSAQGQTDTQYF. In DNA, the CDR3 is TGCAGTGCTCAGGGACAGACAGATACGCAGTATTTT.

The rearrangement joins TRBV12-1 to TRBJ2-1; the table calls TRBD2, which could not be checked here. TRBV12-1 is noted as a pseudogene. The CDR3 runs 18 residues. The CDR3 protein is CASSFRTLIAGEDNEQFF. DNA of the CDR3: TGTGCCAGCAGCTTCCGAACGCTAATAGCGGGAGAGGACAATGAGCAGTTCTTC.

At least ten counts were recorded for this clonotype. The J gene is TRBJ2-1, the V gene TRBV7-9; D possibly corresponds to TRBD2 (6 bases). The length of the CDR3 is 17 residues. Trimming shortened V by 1 base and J by 4 bases, and 17 bases separated the two germline ends. CDR1 and CDR2 (germline): SEHNR, FQNEAQ (reference sequence). CDR3: CASSLGVGVGTYNEQFF. The CDR3 region has the DNA TGTGCCAGCAGCTTAGGCGTTGGGGTAGGGACTTACAATGAGCAGTTCTTC.

The V and J genes are TRBV5-4 and TRBJ2-2; 11 bases align to TRBD2. This CDR3 has 17 amino acids. The germline V gene encodes CDR1 SGHNT and CDR2 YYREEE (reference sequence). The V gene end was trimmed by 2 bases and the J gene end by 0 bases; junction bases not matched to a gene: 3. The CDR3 DNA follows: TGTGCCAGCAGCTTACTAGCGGGAGAACCGAACACCGGGGAGCTGTTTTTT. Translation gives CASSLLAGEPNTGELFF.

This clonotype has a handful of counts. The chain links TRBV5-6 to TRBJ2-5; possibly TRBD1 or TRBD2 for D (5 bases each). Between the trimmed V and J ends, which lost 3 bases and 5 bases, there was a span of 11 bases. The CDR3 has 13 amino acids. Germline V gene lookup returns CDR1 SGHDT and CDR2 YYEEEE. The CDR3 spells CASSSGRQETQYF. CDR3 bases: TGTGCCAGCAGCTCGGGACGGCAGGAGACCCAGTACTTC.

This clonotype was seen a handful of times. This chain uses TRBV11-2 with TRBJ1-1; D is uncertain. The germline V gene has CDR1 SGHAT and CDR2 FQNNGV. This CDR3 spans 12 amino acids. V lost 1 base to trimming and J lost 9 bases, with 9 bases between them. The CDR3 DNA follows: TGTGCCAGCAGCTTAGTGGCTCAGAAAGCTTTCTTT. This gives the protein CASSLVAQKAFF.

The V call is TRBV6-6, the J call TRBJ2-3; 10 positions agree with TRBD2. Germline assignment: CDR1 MNHNY and CDR2 SVGAGI (reference sequence). This CDR3 contains 15 residues. The trim removed 4 bases at V and 1 base at J, leaving 2 bases unmatched. CDR3 bases: TGTGCCAGCAGTTCCGGGACTAGCGGCACAGATACGCAGTATTTT. Its translation is CASSSGTSGTDTQYF.

Ten or more counts support this clonotype. V gene TRBV25-1 combines with J gene TRBJ2-1, with a tentative D call TRBD2 (6 bases). V was shortened by 1 base and J by 5 bases, with 15 bases between the two germline ends. This CDR3 is 16 amino acids long. CDR1 and CDR2 from the germline V gene are MGHDK and SYGVNS. Written as DNA, the CDR3 is TGTGCCAGCAGTGAATTCGGGGGACGAGGGGACAATGAGCAGTTCTTC. This sequence encodes CASSEFGGRGDNEQFF.

This clonotype appeared many times. The chain has TRBV7-3 and TRBJ2-3; 12 bases agree with TRBD2. J gave up 6 bases and V 3 bases, and 7 bases lay outside the gene matches. The CDR3 spans 16 residues. CDR1 and CDR2 from the germline V gene are SGHTA and FQGTGA. The CDR3 DNA reads TGTGCCAGCAGCTTTGGACTAGCGGGGAAAATCGATACGCAGTATTTT. Its translation is CASSFGLAGKIDTQYF.

This chain links TRBV15 with TRBJ2-2; D is unresolved. From germline, CDR1 is LNHNV and CDR2 YYDKDF (reference sequence). The CDR3 runs to 14 residues. V was shortened by 1 base and J by 1 base, with 4 bases between the two germline ends. CDR3 nucleotides: TGTGCCACCAGCAGAGGACAGAACACCGGGGAGCTGTTTTTT. This encodes CATSRGQNTGELFF.

This clonotype was seen a handful of times. This chain connects TRBV29-1 to TRBJ1-1; the D is unclear. V lost 8 bases to trimming and J lost 1 base, with 11 bases between them. Looked up from germline, CDR1 is SQVTM and CDR2 is ANQGSEA. CDR3 size: 12 residues. CDR3 region: CSSMDGNTEAFF. The CDR3 DNA is TGCAGCTCTATGGACGGGAACACTGAAGCTTTCTTT.

This clonotype occurred many times. The rearrangement joins TRBV5-6 to TRBJ1-2; no clear D. This CDR3 has 15 residues. Trimming stripped 4 bases from V and 7 bases from J, with 20 bases between. Germline values: CDR1 SGHDT, CDR2 YYEEEE. The CDR3 loop is CASSPTLTGFGGYTF. CDR3 in DNA: TGTGCCAGCAGCCCTACCCTGACGGGTTTTGGTGGCTACACCTTC.

This clonotype has a handful of counts. This chain uses TRBV28 with TRBJ2-4; the match to TRBD1 covers 12 bases. The CDR3 has 16 residues. The germline gives CDR1 MDHEN, CDR2 SYDVKM. The V and J ends lost 6 bases and 8 bases, in that order; junction bases with no gene match: 11. As DNA, the CDR3 is TGTGCCAGCAGCCCTACCGGGACAGGGGGCGGCGACATTCAGTACTTC. Translated, it gives CASSPTGTGGGDIQYF.